This entry lists 27 T cell receptor beta chains sequenced from one sample in a study of blood T cells in healthy people across ages. Alongside a J-beta primer mix, a sample-barcoded 5' primer served in a second PCR lasting 7 to 11 cycles. TCRdb called the 5' RACE reads again in MiXCR, with one record for every CDR3 protein. The sample has 600,000 to 1,000,000 distinct CDR3 sequences, nearly 60% seen once. What was sequenced was blood. The receptors stem from a man aged 30 to 45 in good health.

The chain employs TRBV11-2 and TRBJ1-1; no clear D. CDR1 SGHAT and CDR2 FQNNGV come from the germline V gene. The CDR3 covers 14 residues. V lost 5 bases and J lost 2, with 12 bases in between. This CDR3 is CASSRMSGNTEAFF. The CDR3 DNA sequence: TGTGCCAGCAGCCGTATGTCAGGTAACACTGAAGCTTTCTTT.

The chain couples TRBV6-2 or TRBV6-3 to TRBJ2-3; no definite D call. The CDR3 length is 16 residues. CDR1 and CDR2 from the germline V gene are MNHEY and SVGEGT. With 5 bases removed from V and 2 bases from J, the gap between germline ends came to 17 bases. The CDR3 loop is CASSHAARLNTDTQYF. The DNA of the CDR3 is TGTGCCAGCAGTCACGCTGCAAGGCTAAACACAGATACGCAGTATTTT.

This clonotype has more than one count but fewer than ten. The rearrangement uses TRBV2 and TRBJ1-1, with unresolved D. This CDR3 contains 12 residues. CDR1 SNHLY and CDR2 FYNNEI come from the germline V gene. V lost 8 bases and J 1 base, leaving 8 bases between the germline ends. CDR3 nucleotide sequence: TGTGCCAGCTCCGGGGAGAACACTGAAGCTTTCTTT. As protein: CASSGENTEAFF.

In its sample, this clonotype was seen a few times. The rearrangement joins TRBV18 to TRBJ2-3, with TRBD2 matching over 8 bases. From germline, CDR1 is KGHSH and CDR2 LQKENI. The CDR3 runs 15 residues. V was pared by 4 bases and J by 2 bases, with 5 bases of the junction left unmatched. CDR3: CASSQGLALTDTQYF. CDR3 nucleotides: TGTGCCAGCTCACAAGGACTAGCCCTCACAGATACGCAGTATTTT.

This clonotype was detected a few times. The chain is built from TRBV12-3 or TRBV12-4 and TRBJ2-1, with 10 bases that match TRBD2. This CDR3 contains 17 residues. J gave up 5 bases and V 8 bases, and 15 bases lay outside the gene matches. The CDR3 sequence: CASGRLLTSGADNEQFF. CDR3 DNA: TGTGCCAGCGGCCGACTCCTTACTAGCGGGGCGGACAATGAGCAGTTCTTC.

CDR3 coding DNA: TGCAGTGCTAGAACGTTGGGGGCCTACGAGCAGTACTTC. It yields the protein CSARTLGAYEQYF. The V and J genes are TRBV20-1 and TRBJ2-7; D is tentatively TRBD1 or TRBD2 (5 bases each). Trimming removed 2 bases from V and 2 bases from J, with 10 bases in between. Germline CDR1 DFQATT, CDR2 SNEGSKA (reference sequence). The CDR3 runs 13 residues.

The V and J genes are TRBV11-3 and TRBJ2-1, with 9 bases that match TRBD2. The CDR3 loop spans 15 amino acids. Germline lookup yields CDR1 SGHNT and CDR2 YENEEA. The V gene end was trimmed by 6 bases and the J gene end by 7 bases; junction bases not matched to a gene: 10. As DNA, the CDR3 is TGTGCCAGCAGTTATAGCGGGGGCGGTTCGAATGAGCAGTTCTTC. Encoded protein: CASSYSGGGSNEQFF.

V usage is TRBV5-1 and J usage is TRBJ2-1; 13 bases are a match to TRBD2. CDR3 length: 15 amino acids. The V gene's germline CDR1 is SGHRS and CDR2 YFSETQ. V shed 3 bases, J shed 8 bases, and the junction held 5 bases outside the gene matches. The chain's CDR3 is CASSSLAGGPHEQFF. CDR3 nucleotides: TGCGCCAGCAGCTCACTAGCGGGAGGGCCCCATGAGCAGTTCTTC.

The chain couples TRBV19 to TRBJ1-2, with 9 positions matching TRBD1. The germline V gene has CDR1 LNHDA and CDR2 SQIVND (reference sequence). This CDR3 is 15 amino acids long. V shed 5 bases and J 5 bases; nucleotides not matched to a gene: 9. CDR3 bases: TGTGCCAGTAGTTCCGCGGACAGGGGTTCGTATGGCTACACCTTC. Its translation: CASSSADRGSYGYTF.

The J gene is TRBJ2-1, the V gene TRBV29-1, with D perhaps being TRBD1 or TRBD2 (5 bases each). Germline lookup yields CDR1 SQVTM and CDR2 ANQGSEA. This CDR3 comprises 13 residues. Deletions cut 5 bases from V and 13 bases from J, with 21 bases between. The DNA for the CDR3 is TGCAGCGTTCCGACAACCACTGTCGGGACCCAGTTCTTC. Translated, it gives CSVPTTTVGTQFF.

This chain joins TRBV19 and TRBJ2-5; 9 bases fit TRBD2. After removal of 9 bases from V and 5 bases from J, the junction contained 13 bases not matched to a gene. The germline CDR1 and CDR2 sequences are LNHDA and SQIVND (reference sequence). The CDR3 runs 15 residues. The CDR3 sequence is CASQRRPGTSETQYF. Here the CDR3 DNA reads TGTGCCAGCCAAAGGAGGCCGGGGACTAGCGAGACCCAGTACTTC.

Regarding this clonotype: The junction does not match germline at one end; this may be a read error. The rearrangement joins TRBV28 to TRBJ2-1; TRBD2 is a possible D gene (5 bases). Germline lookup yields CDR1 MDHEN and CDR2 SYDVKM. The CDR3 contains 15 residues. CDR3 sequence reads: CVSRTASGSYNEQFF. In DNA form, the CDR3 reads TGTGTCAGCAGAACCGCCAGCGGCTCCTACAATGAGCAGTTCTTC.

This chain links TRBV1 with TRBJ2-7; the table's D call TRBD2 went unverified against the DNA. TRBV1 is a pseudogene. The CDR3 runs to 17 residues. The CDR3 loop reads CTSSRRDYEDYYYEQYF. CDR3 in DNA: TGCACCAGCAGCCGGAGGGACTATGAGGACTACTACTACGAGCAGTACTTC.

The chain has TRBV20-1 and TRBJ2-5, with a weak D call TRBD1 (5 bases). Germline lookup yields CDR1 DFQATT and CDR2 SNEGSKA (reference sequence). The CDR3 is 16 residues long. The V end was cut by 1 base, the J end by 0 bases, with 15 bases between. CDR3 in amino acids: CSARAHRQRYQETQYF. The CDR3 DNA reads as TGCAGTGCTAGAGCCCACCGACAGAGGTACCAAGAGACCCAGTACTTC.

This clonotype was detected many times. The chain employs TRBV20-1 and TRBJ2-1, with 8 bases aligning to TRBD2. Germline-derived CDR1 and CDR2 are DFQATT and SNEGSKA (reference sequence). The CDR3 consists of 14 residues. V trimming: 4 bases; J trimming: 8 bases; junction bases outside the gene matches: 10. The CDR3 DNA follows: TGCAGTGCTACGACGGGAGGGCAAAGCTATGAGCAGTTCTTC. Translation: CSATTGGQSYEQFF.

This clonotype was found many times. The chain is built from TRBV7-9 and TRBJ2-4, with a tentative D call TRBD2 (5 bases). V was cut by 5 bases and J by 2 bases, with 10 bases left in between. The CDR3 contains 14 residues. Germline V gene sequence: CDR1 SEHNR, CDR2 FQNEAQ (reference sequence). The CDR3 DNA follows: TGTGCCAGCAGCCTCGGAGGAACCAAAAACATTCAGTACTTC. Protein: CASSLGGTKNIQYF.

The chain employs TRBV7-2 and TRBJ2-1; D possibly corresponds to TRBD2 (5 bases). This CDR3 has 15 amino acids. Trimming shortened V by 5 bases and J by 9 bases, and 20 bases separated the two germline ends. Germline V gene lookup returns CDR1 SGHTA and CDR2 FQGNSA. In nucleotides, the CDR3 is TGTGCCAGCAGCACCCGCGGGCCAGATGCGGGTGAGCAGTTCTTC. Amino acids: CASSTRGPDAGEQFF.

This clonotype showed up just once. This may be a read error, as it is one base from a much larger clone. This chain joins TRBV20-1 and TRBJ1-1; D is unclear. V was shortened by 0 bases and J by 1 base, with 12 bases between the two germline ends. CDR1 is DFQATT and CDR2 is SNEGSKA in the germline V gene (reference sequence). The CDR3 totals 15 residues. The CDR3 spells CSARDLRAKNTEAFF. CDR3 coding DNA: TGCAGTGCTAGAGATCTAAGAGCCAAGAACACTGAAGCTTTCTTT.

This clonotype came up a few times. This chain links TRBV20-1 with TRBJ1-2; D unclear. Germline values: CDR1 DFQATT, CDR2 SNEGSKA (reference sequence). V lost 3 bases, J lost 8 bases, and 16 bases lay in between. The CDR3 consists of 13 residues. The CDR3 DNA reads as TGCAGTGCTAGTTTGTCAGGCGACTCGGGCTACACCTTC. As protein: CSASLSGDSGYTF.

The chain couples TRBV10-2 to TRBJ2-5; D possibly corresponds to TRBD1 (6 bases). CDR1 and CDR2 from the germline V gene are WSHSY and SAAADI. Trimming removed 8 bases from V and 4 bases from J, with 17 bases in between. The CDR3 consists of 14 residues. The CDR3 sequence is CASRRTTGIETQYF. The CDR3 DNA reads TGCGCCAGCCGACGTACCACAGGGATAGAGACCCAGTACTTC.

The V call is TRBV6-1, the J call TRBJ2-1; 8 bases are a match to TRBD1. This CDR3 has 15 amino acids. Germline CDR1 MNHNS, CDR2 SASEGT. Germline trimming cut 8 bases from V and 2 bases from J; bases unmatched to any gene: 8. For the CDR3, the DNA is TGTGCCAGCGGGCCGGACAGGGCAGCCTACAATGAGCAGTTCTTC. This gives the protein CASGPDRAAYNEQFF.

This clonotype turned up a few times. The chain links TRBV28 to TRBJ2-5, with 9 positions matching TRBD2. The DNA end is a closer match to TRBJ2-7, so the J assignment may be wrong. The CDR3 runs 16 residues. Germline V gene sequence: CDR1 MDHEN, CDR2 SYDVKM. The CDR3 nucleotides read TGTGCCAGCAGTCTCGGCGGAGTAGCGGGAGCATACGAGCAGTACTTC. Protein: CASSLGGVAGAYEQYF.

The V call is TRBV5-1, the J call TRBJ2-1; no definite D call. Between the trimmed V and J ends, which lost 0 bases and 8 bases, there was a span of 15 bases. The CDR3 sequence is 15 residues long. The germline gives CDR1 SGHRS, CDR2 YFSETQ. CDR3 sequence reads: CASSLGVNGYDEQFF. DNA for the CDR3: TGCGCCAGCAGCTTGGGTGTCAATGGTTACGATGAGCAGTTCTTC.

The chain uses TRBV7-2 and TRBJ2-1; 9 bases agree with TRBD2. CDR1 and CDR2 (germline): SGHTA, FQGNSA. The junction had 22 bases not matched to a gene; V was cut back by 7 bases and J by 12 bases. CDR3 size: 17 residues. This chain's CDR3 is CASTLTGGLSGGKGQFF. CDR3 nucleotides: TGTGCCAGCACCCTCACCGGGGGCCTCAGCGGGGGGAAGGGGCAGTTCTTC.

Regarding this clonotype: This sequence may be a read error, since a much larger clone differs from it by one base. V and J are TRBV13 and TRBJ2-5, with 11 bases aligning to TRBD2. Germline trimming cut 4 bases from V and 13 bases from J; bases unmatched to any gene: 14. Germline-derived CDR1 and CDR2 are PRHDT and FYEKMQ (reference sequence). The CDR3 is made up of 15 amino acids. CDR3 nucleotide sequence: TGTGCCAGCAGCTCCCCCGGGGATAGCGGGGGGGCCGCGTACTTC. It specifies CASSSPGDSGGAAYF.

J is TRBJ2-4 and V is TRBV7-2, with D tentatively TRBD1 or TRBD2 (5 bases each). CDR1 is SGHTA, CDR2 FQGNSA, per germline. V was trimmed by 1 base and J by 6 bases, leaving 10 bases between them. This CDR3 has 14 amino acids. This chain's CDR3 is CASSLDRDPNIQYF. CDR3 nucleotides: TGTGCCAGCAGCTTAGATCGGGACCCAAACATTCAGTACTTC.

CDR3 sequence: CAWSPDLNQPQHF. For the CDR3, the DNA is TGTGCCTGGAGCCCGGACCTCAATCAGCCCCAGCATTTT. This rearrangement joins TRBV30 to TRBJ1-5; D is unresolved. V was cut by 3 bases and J by 3 bases, with 9 bases left in between. The germline gives CDR1 GTSNPN, CDR2 SVGIG (reference sequence). There are 13 residues in the CDR3.